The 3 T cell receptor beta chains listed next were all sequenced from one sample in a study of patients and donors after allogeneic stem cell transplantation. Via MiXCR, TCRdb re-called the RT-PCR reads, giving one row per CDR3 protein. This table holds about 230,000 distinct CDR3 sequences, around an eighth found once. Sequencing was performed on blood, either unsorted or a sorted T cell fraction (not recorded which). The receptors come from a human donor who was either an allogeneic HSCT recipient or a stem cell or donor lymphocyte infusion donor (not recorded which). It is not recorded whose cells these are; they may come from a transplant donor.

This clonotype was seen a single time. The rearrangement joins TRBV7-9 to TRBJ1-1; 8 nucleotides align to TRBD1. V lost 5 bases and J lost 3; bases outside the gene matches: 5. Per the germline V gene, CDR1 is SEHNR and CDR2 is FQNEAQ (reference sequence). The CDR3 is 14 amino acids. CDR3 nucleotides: TGTGCCAGCAGCGAGGGACAGGCATACACTGAAGCTTTCTTT. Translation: CASSEGQAYTEAFF.

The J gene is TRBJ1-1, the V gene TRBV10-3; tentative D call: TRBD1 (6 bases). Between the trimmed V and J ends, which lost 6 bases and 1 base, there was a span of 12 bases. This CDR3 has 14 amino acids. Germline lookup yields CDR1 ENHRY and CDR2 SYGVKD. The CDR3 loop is CAIRETGENTEAFF. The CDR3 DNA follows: TGTGCCATCAGGGAGACAGGCGAGAACACTGAAGCTTTCTTT.

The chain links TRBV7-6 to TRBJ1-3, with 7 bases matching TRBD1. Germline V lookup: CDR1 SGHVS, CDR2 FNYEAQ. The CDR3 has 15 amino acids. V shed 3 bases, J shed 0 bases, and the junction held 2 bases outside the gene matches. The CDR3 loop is CASSLGQSSGNTIYF. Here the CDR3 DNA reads TGTGCCAGCAGCTTGGGACAGAGCTCTGGAAACACCATATATTTT.